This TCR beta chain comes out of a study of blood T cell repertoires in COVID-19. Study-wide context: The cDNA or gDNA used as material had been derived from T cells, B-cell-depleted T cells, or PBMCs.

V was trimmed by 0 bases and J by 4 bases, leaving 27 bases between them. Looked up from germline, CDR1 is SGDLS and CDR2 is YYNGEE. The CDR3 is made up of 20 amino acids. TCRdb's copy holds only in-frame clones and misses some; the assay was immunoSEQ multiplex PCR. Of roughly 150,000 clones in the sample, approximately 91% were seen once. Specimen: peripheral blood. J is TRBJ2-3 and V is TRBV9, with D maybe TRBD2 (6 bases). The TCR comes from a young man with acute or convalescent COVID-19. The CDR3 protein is CASSVEFGAITPTGADTQYF. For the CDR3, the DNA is TGTGCCAGCAGCGTAGAATTTGGGGCCATTACACCAACGGGGGCAGATACGCAGTATTTT. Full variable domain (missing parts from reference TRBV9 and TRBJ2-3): DSGVTQTPKHLITATGQRVTLRCSPRSGDLSVYWYQQSLDQGLQFLIQYYNGEERAKGNILERFSAQQFPDLHSELNLSSLELGDSALYFCASSVEFGAITPTGADTQYFGPGTRLTVL.